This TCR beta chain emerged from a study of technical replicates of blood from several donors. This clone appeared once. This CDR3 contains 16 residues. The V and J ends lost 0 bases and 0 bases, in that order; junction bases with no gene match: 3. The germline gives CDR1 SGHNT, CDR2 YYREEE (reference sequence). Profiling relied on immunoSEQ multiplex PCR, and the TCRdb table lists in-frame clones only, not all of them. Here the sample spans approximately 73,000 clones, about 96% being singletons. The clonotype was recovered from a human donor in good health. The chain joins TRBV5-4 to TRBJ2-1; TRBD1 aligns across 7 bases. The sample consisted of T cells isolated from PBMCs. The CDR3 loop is CASSLDWDSSYNEQFF. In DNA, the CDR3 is TGTGCCAGCAGCTTGGATTGGGACAGCTCCTACAATGAGCAGTTCTTC.